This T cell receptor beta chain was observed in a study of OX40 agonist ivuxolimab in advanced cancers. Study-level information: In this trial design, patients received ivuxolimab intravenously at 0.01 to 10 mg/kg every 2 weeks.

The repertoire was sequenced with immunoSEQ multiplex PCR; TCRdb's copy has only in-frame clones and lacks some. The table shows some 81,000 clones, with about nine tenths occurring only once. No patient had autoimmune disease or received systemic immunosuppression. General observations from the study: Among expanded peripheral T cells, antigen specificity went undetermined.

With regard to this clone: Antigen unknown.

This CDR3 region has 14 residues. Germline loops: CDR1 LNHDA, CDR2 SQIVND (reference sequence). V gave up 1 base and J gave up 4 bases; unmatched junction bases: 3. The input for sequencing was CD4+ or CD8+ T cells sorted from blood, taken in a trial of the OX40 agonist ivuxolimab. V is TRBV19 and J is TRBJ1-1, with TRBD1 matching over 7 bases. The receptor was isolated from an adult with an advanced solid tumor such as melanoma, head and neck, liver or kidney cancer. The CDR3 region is CASSIARGSTEAFF. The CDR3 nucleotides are TGTGCCAGTAGTATAGCCAGGGGGAGCACTGAAGCTTTCTTT.